The 30 T cell receptor beta chains in this list originate from one sample, sequenced in a study of blood T cell repertoires in COVID-19 (dated by TCRdb to the early 2020s). The method was the immunoSEQ multiplex PCR assay. TCRdb retrieved this table from immuneACCESS and kept in-frame rearrangements only. Not all clones are present; in checked studies, unresolved V genes account for under half, and no reason is known for the remainder. For this sample there are about 300,000 clones; roughly nine tenths appear just once. The ten biggest clones cover approximately 1.5% of the sample. Sequencing used PBMCs or T cells enriched from blood (not recorded which). These receptors were collected from a middle-aged woman who had recovered from COVID-19.

V and J are TRBV7-3 and TRBJ1-5, with D possibly matching TRBD1 (6 bases). The CDR3 extends over 14 amino acids. V was clipped by 6 bases and J by 7 bases, with 16 bases between them. CDR1 is SGHTA and CDR2 is FQGTGA in the germline V gene. The CDR3 nucleotides read TGTGCCAGCAGGATATACAGGGACCAGCAGCCCCAGCATTTT. It codes for CASRIYRDQQPQHF.

The table lists this clone with a count of one. V usage is TRBV18 and J usage is TRBJ1-1; D unresolved. The CDR3 runs to 12 residues. Trimming left V 3 bases short and J 4 bases short, with 6 bases between. Germline-derived CDR1 and CDR2 are KGHSH and LQKENI. The CDR3 spells CASSPEVTEAFF. The CDR3 region has the DNA TGTGCCAGCTCACCCGAGGTCACTGAAGCTTTCTTT.

This chain uses TRBV5-4 with TRBJ1-6; 7 positions match TRBD1. Germline loops: CDR1 SGHNT, CDR2 YYREEE (reference sequence). V shed 2 bases, J shed 4 bases, and the junction held 6 bases outside the gene matches. This CDR3 contains 16 residues. CDR3: CASSFGTALYNSPLHF. The CDR3 DNA follows: TGTGCCAGCAGCTTCGGGACAGCCCTATATAATTCACCCCTCCACTTT. Looking up the rest from reference TRBV5-4 and TRBJ1-6 gives the full variable domain: ETGVTQSPTHLIKTRGQQVTLRCSSQSGHNTVSWYQQALGQGPQFIFQYYREEENGRGNFPPRFSGLQFPNYSSELNVNALELDDSALYLCASSFGTALYNSPLHFGNGTRLTVT.

The CDR3, as DNA: TGCGCCAGCAGCTCAGGTATCGGACAGGCGGGTGACTACGAGCAGTACTTC. Its protein product is CASSSGIGQAGDYEQYF. This chain joins TRBV5-1 and TRBJ2-7; TRBD1 matches at 7 bases. This CDR3 is 17 amino acids long. The trim removed 3 bases at V and 3 bases at J, leaving 15 bases unmatched. From germline, CDR1 is SGHRS and CDR2 YFSETQ.

The CDR3 here is CASSPEYYRNSPLHF. The CDR3 DNA reads TGTGCCAGCTCACCAGAATATTACAGAAATTCACCCCTCCACTTT. The chain couples TRBV18 to TRBJ1-6; D uncertain. The CDR3 is 15 residues long. Germline assignment: CDR1 KGHSH and CDR2 LQKENI. V lost 2 bases, J lost 7 bases, and 12 bases lay in between. The variable domain in full, completed from reference TRBV18 and TRBJ1-6, reads NAGVMQNPRHLVRRRGQEARLRCSPMKGHSHVYWYRQLPEEGLKFMVYLQKENIIDESGMPKERFSAEFPKEGPSILRIQQVVRGDSAAYFCASSPEYYRNSPLHFGNGTRLTVT.

The chain links TRBV4-3 to TRBJ2-3, with 7 bases lining up with TRBD2. CDR1 is LGHNA and CDR2 is YSLEER in the germline V gene. The CDR3 extends over 16 amino acids. The J segment lost 6 bases and the V segment lost 3 bases, leaving 12 bases of the junction unmatched. The CDR3 sequence: CASSQGRDSWGDTQYF. In DNA form, the CDR3 reads TGCGCCAGCAGCCAGGGGAGGGACTCTTGGGGGGATACGCAGTATTTT.

The chain recombines TRBV4-3 with TRBJ2-1, with TRBD2 matching over 8 bases. CDR3 length: 15 amino acids. The germline V gene encodes CDR1 LGHNA and CDR2 YSLEER. Trimming removed 4 bases from V and 6 bases from J; junction bases left unmatched: 8. CDR3 in DNA: TGCGCCAGCAGCCCCTCGGGGGGGAGAGGCAATGAGCAGTTCTTC. This translates into CASSPSGGRGNEQFF.

The V and J genes are TRBV5-4 and TRBJ2-7; 8 nucleotides line up with TRBD1. V gave up 3 bases and J gave up 3 bases; unmatched junction bases: 5. CDR1 SGHNT and CDR2 YYREEE come from the germline V gene (reference sequence). The CDR3 length is 14 residues. The CDR3 is CASSSGQGNYEQYF. CDR3 nucleotides: TGTGCCAGCAGCTCTGGACAGGGAAACTACGAGCAGTACTTC.

The rearrangement links TRBV5-5 to TRBJ1-2; no reliable D call. Germline lookup yields CDR1 SGHKS and CDR2 YYEKEE (reference sequence). Trimming removed 3 bases from V and 5 bases from J, with 14 bases in between. The CDR3 loop spans 14 amino acids. Here the CDR3 DNA reads TGTGCCAGCAGCTCCATTCAAGATCTATATGGCTACACCTTC. This codes for CASSSIQDLYGYTF.

The chain carries TRBV5-1 and TRBJ2-1; D gene uncertain. Germline loops: CDR1 SGHRS, CDR2 YFSETQ. V gave up 3 bases and J gave up 0 bases, with 13 bases separating them. The CDR3 covers 16 residues. Written as DNA, the CDR3 is TGCGCCAGCAGCTCGGTAGCTGGAAGCTCCTACAATGAGCAGTTCTTC. Protein sequence: CASSSVAGSSYNEQFF.

On this clone itself: Within the sample, other DNA sequences also encode this same CDR3. This chain joins TRBV20-1 and TRBJ1-1; no clear D gene. The CDR3 sequence is 11 residues long. V dropped 3 bases and J dropped 3 bases, with 5 bases sitting between them. The germline V gene encodes CDR1 DFQATT and CDR2 SNEGSKA (reference sequence). The CDR3 bases are TGCAGTGCTAGCGAGGACACTGAAGCTTTCTTT. Residues: CSASEDTEAFF.

The gene calls are TRBV19 and TRBJ1-6; D gene ambiguous. The CDR3 runs 15 residues. Germline CDR1 is LNHDA and CDR2 is SQIVND (reference sequence). V was shortened by 1 base and J by 10 bases, with 14 bases between the two germline ends. CDR3 sequence: CASSIGATQGSPLHF. CDR3 nucleotides: TGTGCCAGTAGTATAGGGGCGACCCAAGGATCACCCCTCCACTTT.

The V and J genes are TRBV7-9 and TRBJ2-1; 13 bases map to TRBD2. This CDR3 has 17 residues. The V and J ends lost 5 bases and 4 bases, in that order; junction bases with no gene match: 8. Per the germline V gene, CDR1 is SEHNR and CDR2 is FQNEAQ (reference sequence). CDR3 coding DNA: TGTGCCAGCAGCGCCGGGACTAGCGGGACCACTTACAATGAGCAGTTCTTC. Its translation: CASSAGTSGTTYNEQFF.

This chain connects TRBV6-2 or TRBV6-3 to TRBJ2-7; D gene ambiguous. Germline V gene lookup returns CDR1 MNHEY and CDR2 SVGEGT. V lost 2 bases and J 2 bases, leaving 10 bases between the germline ends. The CDR3 consists of 14 residues. For the CDR3, the DNA is TGTGCCAGCAGTTACGGGCAACGCCCCTACGAGCAGTACTTC. Translation: CASSYGQRPYEQYF.

The chain joins TRBV9 to TRBJ2-3; D ambiguous. V gave up 0 bases and J gave up 0 bases, with 8 bases separating them. The CDR3 runs to 15 residues. From germline, CDR1 is SGDLS and CDR2 YYNGEE. This CDR3 is CASSVGGESTDTQYF. Written as DNA, the CDR3 is TGTGCCAGCAGCGTAGGAGGCGAAAGCACAGATACGCAGTATTTT.

The chain joins TRBV5-1 to TRBJ2-1, with 11 nucleotides matching TRBD2. Germline CDR1 is SGHRS and CDR2 is YFSETQ. V dropped 4 bases and J dropped 6; count of bases not matched to a gene: 9. This CDR3 is 16 amino acids long. The chain's CDR3 is CASSRSGTSGGNEQFF. The DNA of the CDR3 is TGCGCCAGCAGCCGGTCGGGGACTAGCGGTGGCAATGAGCAGTTCTTC.

The chain carries TRBV7-2 and TRBJ1-3; no clear D. Germline V gives CDR1 SGHTA, CDR2 FQGNSA. V lost 3 bases to trimming and J lost 0 bases, with 12 bases between them. The CDR3 length is 16 residues. The CDR3 loop reads CASSFYGRPSGNTIYF. CDR3 sequence (DNA): TGTGCCAGCAGCTTTTACGGCAGGCCCTCTGGAAACACCATATATTTT.

V gene TRBV5-6 combines with J gene TRBJ2-5; 13 positions match TRBD2. CDR1 and CDR2 (germline): SGHDT, YYEEEE. The CDR3 has 17 amino acids. J gave up 1 base and V 4 bases, and 7 bases lay outside the gene matches. CDR3 amino acids: CASSRRWTSGGQETQYF. CDR3 bases: TGTGCCAGCAGCCGTAGATGGACTAGCGGGGGCCAAGAGACCCAGTACTTC. Full variable domain (remainder filled in from reference TRBV5-6 and TRBJ2-5): DAGVTQSPTHLIKTRGQQVTLRCSPKSGHDTVSWYQQALGQGPQFIFQYYEEEERQRGNFPDRFSGHQFPNYSSELNVNALLLGDSALYLCASSRRWTSGGQETQYFGPGTRLLVL.

The J gene is TRBJ2-7, the V gene TRBV12-3 or TRBV12-4; D unresolved. V was pared by 5 bases and J by 7 bases, with 12 bases between. The CDR3 runs 12 residues. Here the CDR3 DNA reads TGTGCCAGCAGTCCAGACGCGGATGAGCAGTACTTC. Its protein is CASSPDADEQYF.

This chain connects TRBV4-2 to TRBJ2-7; tentatively, D is TRBD2 (7 bases). The V end lost 6 bases, the J end lost 5 bases, and 20 bases lay between the germline ends. CDR1 and CDR2 from the germline V gene are LGHNA and YNFKEQ. The CDR3 spans 15 residues. The CDR3 nucleotides read TGTGCCAGCAGTACCTCTGGGGGGGGCCGGAACGAGCAGTACTTC. This codes for CASSTSGGGRNEQYF.

The rearrangement uses TRBV3-1 (or the pseudogene TRBV3-2) and TRBJ2-3; 7 nucleotides match TRBD2. The CDR3 is 15 residues long. The germline CDR1 and CDR2 sequences are LGHDT and YNNKEL (reference sequence). The J segment lost 2 bases and the V segment lost 1 base, leaving 3 bases of the junction unmatched. The CDR3 region has the DNA TGTGCCAGCAGCCAAGGAACTAGCGCCACAGATACGCAGTATTTT. Translation: CASSQGTSATDTQYF.

V usage is TRBV6-5 and J usage is TRBJ2-7, with D possibly matching TRBD2 (5 bases). CDR3 length: 14 amino acids. Trimming took off 7 bases at V and 2 bases at J, with 15 bases between the two ends. In germline, CDR1 is MNHEY, CDR2 SVGAGI. In nucleotides, the CDR3 is TGTGCCAGCAAGGAGGCAGCCCCTACCTACGAGCAGTACTTC. The encoded protein is CASKEAAPTYEQYF.

J is TRBJ2-3 and V is TRBV3-1 (or the pseudogene TRBV3-2), with 9 bases that match TRBD2. Germline lookup yields CDR1 LGHDT and CDR2 YNNKEL (reference sequence). V was clipped by 10 bases and J by 1 base; unmatched bases: 3. The CDR3 contains 13 residues. The CDR3 region has the DNA TGTGCCAACCCTAGCGGGGGCACAGATACGCAGTATTTT. Its translation: CANPSGGTDTQYF.

In nucleotides, the CDR3 is TGCGCCAGCAGCTTGGTTAAGGGAGTTGCCTACGAGCAGTACTTC. Its translation is CASSLVKGVAYEQYF. The rearrangement joins TRBV5-1 to TRBJ2-7; TRBD2 is a possible D gene (5 bases). Trimming stripped 0 bases from V and 2 bases from J, with 12 bases between. Per the germline V gene, CDR1 is SGHRS and CDR2 is YFSETQ. The CDR3 has 15 residues.

The chain uses TRBV20-1 and TRBJ1-4; D is ambiguous. Germline-derived CDR1 and CDR2 are DFQATT and SNEGSKA (reference sequence). The CDR3 is made up of 14 amino acids. The germline V and J ends were trimmed by 6 bases and 4 bases, with 15 bases remaining between them. The CDR3 here is CSASAGSVNEKLFF. CDR3 DNA sequence: TGCAGTGCAAGTGCGGGGAGCGTTAATGAAAAACTGTTTTTT.

The V call is TRBV30, the J call TRBJ1-4; TRBD1 matches 8 bases. Trimming at V came to 5 bases and at J to 3 bases, leaving 8 bases not matched to a gene. The CDR3 runs to 15 residues. The germline V gene has CDR1 GTSNPN and CDR2 SVGIG (reference sequence). The CDR3 reads CAWSSKQGANEKLFF. CDR3 coding DNA: TGTGCCTGGTCATCCAAACAGGGGGCTAATGAAAAACTGTTTTTT.

The chain has TRBV3-1 (or the pseudogene TRBV3-2) and TRBJ2-2; D is possibly TRBD2 (5 bases). Trimming left V 3 bases short and J 6 bases short, with 14 bases between. The CDR3 consists of 15 residues. Germline V gene sequence: CDR1 LGHDT, CDR2 YNNKEL (reference sequence). For the CDR3, the DNA is TGTGCCAGCAGCCACGTCCCAGCGGCCCCCGGGGAGCTGTTTTTT. This gives the protein CASSHVPAAPGELFF.

This clone appeared a single time. The V call is TRBV7-3, the J call TRBJ2-3; 10 bases fit TRBD2. The CDR3 consists of 14 residues. V shed 5 bases, J shed 6 bases, and the junction held 5 bases outside the gene matches. The V gene's germline CDR1 is SGHTA and CDR2 FQGTGA. The CDR3 DNA follows: TGTGCCAGCAGCAGTAGCGGGAGGTCGGATACGCAGTATTTT. Translating gives CASSSSGRSDTQYF.

The rearrangement joins TRBV12-5 to TRBJ1-5, with D maybe TRBD1 (6 bases). Per germline, CDR1 LGHNT and CDR2 FRNRAP. This CDR3 has 14 residues. The V and J ends lost 6 bases and 2 bases respectively, with 11 bases between them. This chain's CDR3 is CASGRAGGNQPQHF. The CDR3 nucleotides are TGTGCTAGTGGGAGGGCAGGGGGCAATCAGCCCCAGCATTTT.

The chain is built from TRBV9 and TRBJ2-7; no clear D. V lost 0 bases, J lost 0 bases, and 7 bases lay in between. The CDR3 spans 14 residues. Germline V CDR1 and CDR2: SGDLS, YYNGEE. In DNA, the CDR3 is TGTGCCAGCAGCGTAGGTCACAGCTCCTACGAGCAGTACTTC. Translated, it gives CASSVGHSSYEQYF.